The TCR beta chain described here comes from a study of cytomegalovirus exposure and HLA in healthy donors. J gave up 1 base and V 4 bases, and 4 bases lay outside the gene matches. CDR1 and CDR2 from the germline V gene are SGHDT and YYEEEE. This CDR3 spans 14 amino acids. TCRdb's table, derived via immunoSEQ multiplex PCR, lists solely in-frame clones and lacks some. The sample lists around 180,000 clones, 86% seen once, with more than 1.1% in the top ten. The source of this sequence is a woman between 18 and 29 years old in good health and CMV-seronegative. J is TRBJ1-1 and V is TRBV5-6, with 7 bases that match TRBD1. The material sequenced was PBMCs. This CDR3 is CASSIRGPNTEAFF. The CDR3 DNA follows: TGTGCCAGCAGCATTAGGGGGCCGAACACTGAAGCTTTCTTT.